The next 14 T cell receptor beta chains were all read from a single sample in a study of blood T cells in healthy people across ages. With a J-beta primer mix and a sample-barcoded 5' primer, a second PCR ran 7 to 11 cycles. MiXCR was run by TCRdb on the 5' RACE reads, yielding one entry per CDR3 protein. The table has around 1,900,000 distinct CDR3 sequences, 35% to 50% seen once. Sequenced: blood. The receptor source for this set is a human donor in good health.

The J gene is TRBJ2-5, the V gene TRBV7-2, with 8 bases fitting TRBD1. V was pared by 1 base and J by 0 bases, with 7 bases of the junction left unmatched. The germline V gene has CDR1 SGHTA and CDR2 FQGNSA. The CDR3 sequence is 17 residues long. CDR3 sequence reads: CASSLEDRVWDQETQYF. The CDR3 nucleotides read TGTGCCAGCAGCTTAGAGGACAGGGTTTGGGACCAAGAGACCCAGTACTTC.

A few counts support this clonotype. This sequence joins TRBV5-5 and TRBJ1-2, with D uncertain. There are 16 residues in the CDR3. The V gene's germline CDR1 is SGHKS and CDR2 YYEKEE (reference sequence). V was shortened by 0 bases and J by 4 bases, with 16 bases between the two germline ends. CDR3 amino acids: CASSLAGSLGTYGYTF. DNA of the CDR3: TGTGCCAGCAGCTTGGCCGGCAGTCTGGGTACCTATGGCTACACCTTC.

V usage is TRBV28 and J usage is TRBJ2-7, with D maybe TRBD1 (5 bases). Germline lookup yields CDR1 MDHEN and CDR2 SYDVKM. The CDR3 extends over 15 amino acids. The V end lost 5 bases, the J end lost 0 bases, and 14 bases lay between the germline ends. The CDR3 sequence: CASSPRDDSSYEQYF. In DNA form, the CDR3 reads TGTGCCAGCAGTCCCCGAGACGACAGCTCCTACGAGCAGTACTTC. The full variable domain, completed using reference TRBV28 and TRBJ2-7, is DVKVTQSSRYLVKRTGEKVFLECVQDMDHENMFWYRQDPGLGLRLIYFSYDVKMKEKGDIPEGYSVSREKKERFSLILESASTNQTSMYLCASSPRDDSSYEQYFGPGTRLTVT.

This clonotype was seen only a few times. The chain couples TRBV30 to TRBJ2-1, with D unclear. Trimming pared 4 bases from V and 3 bases from J, leaving 16 bases between. This CDR3 is built from 15 residues. CDR1 GTSNPN and CDR2 SVGIG come from the germline V gene (reference sequence). In DNA form, the CDR3 reads TGTGCCTGGACTCAATACCGGGCACACTACAATGAGCAGTTCTTC. Encoded protein: CAWTQYRAHYNEQFF.

V usage is TRBV28 and J usage is TRBJ1-2, with TRBD1 identical over 7 bases. J lost 6 bases, V lost 6 bases, and 16 bases had no gene match. Per germline, CDR1 MDHEN and CDR2 SYDVKM. The CDR3 length is 16 residues. The chain's CDR3 is CASSPLAGGSADGYTF. Written as DNA, the CDR3 is TGTGCCAGCAGCCCTCTTGCAGGGGGTTCTGCTGATGGCTACACCTTC.

The chain couples TRBV4-1 to TRBJ2-3; D may be TRBD2 (5 bases). The CDR3 spans 16 residues. Trimming took 3 bases from V and 2 from J, leaving 15 bases between them. Germline V gene lookup returns CDR1 MGHRA and CDR2 YSYEKL. The CDR3 DNA reads TGCGCCAGCAGCCACCCGGCTAGCAGGCACACAGATACGCAGTATTTT. It translates to CASSHPASRHTDTQYF.

The chain joins TRBV4-3 to TRBJ2-7; 9 bases agree with TRBD1. V lost 3 bases and J lost 1; bases outside the gene matches: 10. Germline CDR1 is LGHNA and CDR2 is YSLEER. The CDR3 covers 17 residues. Here the CDR3 DNA reads TGCGCCAGCAGCCAGGACCCCGCCGGGACAGGGTCCTACGAGCAGTACTTC. It is translated as CASSQDPAGTGSYEQYF.

This sequence joins TRBV9 and TRBJ2-1; weak D call: TRBD2 (6 bases). V was pared by 0 bases and J by 7 bases, with 11 bases between. Per germline, CDR1 SGDLS and CDR2 YYNGEE. The CDR3 covers 14 residues. The CDR3 nucleotides are TGTGCCAGCAGCGTAGTTTCCCGGGGGAATGAGCAGTTCTTC. This sequence encodes CASSVVSRGNEQFF.

The rearrangement links TRBV4-2 to TRBJ1-5; D is ambiguous. The CDR3 is 16 amino acids. Trimming removed 4 bases at V and 0 bases at J, with 13 bases between. CDR1 and CDR2 from the germline V gene are LGHNA and YNFKEQ. This CDR3 is CASSPWGIYSNQPQHF. Here the CDR3 DNA reads TGTGCCAGCAGCCCGTGGGGAATATATAGCAATCAGCCCCAGCATTTT.

The chain employs TRBV12-3 or TRBV12-4 and TRBJ1-2; TRBD1 is a possible D gene (5 bases). CDR3 length equals 14 residues. V was clipped by 4 bases and J by 7 bases, with 16 bases between them. CDR3 in amino acids: CASSSRFWGSGYTF. CDR3 nucleotide sequence: TGTGCCAGCAGTTCCCGCTTTTGGGGGTCTGGCTACACCTTC.

This rearrangement joins TRBV3-1 to TRBJ2-7; perhaps TRBD2 as D (5 bases). Germline CDR1 reads LGHDT; CDR2 reads YNNKEL (reference sequence). The CDR3 sequence is 13 residues long. V was shortened by 1 base and J by 7 bases, with 11 bases between the two germline ends. The CDR3 region has the DNA TGTGCCAGCAGCCAAGCTGGATCGGGAGAGCAGTACTTC. Amino acid sequence: CASSQAGSGEQYF.

This clonotype was seen more than once but under ten times. The gene calls are TRBV6-5 and TRBJ2-4; D gene uncertain. The J call is in doubt because the DNA end fits TRBJ2-7 better. CDR3 length: 15 residues. CDR1 MNHEY and CDR2 SVGAGI come from the germline V gene. The CDR3 sequence: CASSYTNLRQFEQYF. The CDR3 DNA sequence: TGTGCCAGCAGTTACACGAACCTTAGGCAGTTCGAGCAGTACTTC.

J is TRBJ2-1 and V is TRBV27, with D perhaps assigned TRBD1 or TRBD2 (6 bases each). CDR1 and CDR2 from the germline V gene are MNHEY and SMNVEV (reference sequence). This CDR3 has 15 amino acids. Between the trimmed V and J ends, which lost 3 bases and 4 bases, there was a span of 13 bases. DNA of the CDR3: TGTGCCAGCAGTTTTATGGGGGGCCTGTACAATGAGCAGTTCTTC. The encoded protein is CASSFMGGLYNEQFF.

This clonotype turned up a few times. The chain uses TRBV5-1 and TRBJ2-2; D is ambiguous. This CDR3 has 16 amino acids. V was clipped by 0 bases and J by 4 bases, with 13 bases between them. Germline loops: CDR1 SGHRS, CDR2 YFSETQ. The CDR3 is CASSLEGFSITGELFF. The CDR3 nucleotides are TGCGCCAGCAGCTTGGAAGGGTTCTCGATCACCGGGGAGCTGTTTTTT.